This T cell receptor (beta chain) was observed in a study of CD8+ T cells in alopecia areata. Study information: Tofacitinib was taken orally by treated patients, and the dose was 5 to 10 mg twice daily. A 6-month period off drug followed tofacitinib, which lasted 6 to 18 months. Study-wide results and caveats: For patients receiving tofacitinib, scalp clonality and expanded CD8+ clones among the top 100 significantly decreased.

Sequencing templates came from extracted RNA that was reverse transcribed into cDNA. Method: immunoSEQ multiplex PCR; TCRdb's copy keeps in-frame clones and lacks some. The repertoire holds around 200,000 clones, with around 58% as singletons. The CDR3 runs to 15 residues. Germline V lookup: CDR1 SGHAT, CDR2 FQNNGV. V lost 7 bases, J lost 0 bases, and 13 bases lay in between. In the case of this clone: No antigen is known for it.

Stated treatment: oral pan-JAK inhibitor, 5-10 mg twice daily. Collection of lesional scalp punch biopsies and peripheral blood was performed in alopecia areata patients. The receptor comes from a human donor with alopecia areata. The J gene is TRBJ2-1, the V gene TRBV11-2, with D possibly being TRBD1 (6 bases). Sample: CD8+ T cells sorted from blood, taken at week 24, from a patient treated with tofacitinib. In DNA, the CDR3 is TGTGCCAGCACCCTGGGACACAGCTCCTACAATGAGCAGTTCTTC. Its translation is CASTLGHSSYNEQFF.